This TCR beta chain is from a study of shared clonotypes between healthy human individuals. General study points: Estimated richness was generally greater in naive than memory subsets. The donor pool, a small one, limited the genetic and exposure-history diversity represented.

Donors, without exception, were Caucasian adults residing in Nashville, Tennessee. Sequencing was performed with immunoSEQ multiplex PCR; in TCRdb, only in-frame clones are kept and a portion is missing. The profile shows some 2,500,000 clones, 90% to 95% of them singletons. From germline, CDR1 is MDHEN and CDR2 SYDVKM. With 6 bases clipped from V and 6 bases from J, the junction kept 8 bases outside the gene matches. The CDR3 has 14 residues. As concerns this clone: Its target is unknown.

This receptor was taken from a young man in good health. Some clones in this sample may be carry-over from other donors' samples. The V call is TRBV28, the J call TRBJ2-3; the match to TRBD2 covers 8 bases. The specimen sequenced was naive CD4+ T cells from PBMCs. Subset denoted: CD45RA+ positively selected. Here the CDR3 DNA reads TGTGCCAGCAGCCGGGGGGGCTCCCGGGATACGCAGTATTTT. Its protein is CASSRGGSRDTQYF.